What follows are 18 T cell receptor beta chains derived from one specimen sequenced in a study of blood T cell repertoires in COVID-19. Clones were sequenced by immunoSEQ multiplex PCR, and TCRdb holds only the in-frame ones, with some missing. The sample shows some 200,000 clones, over 75% of them seen only once. The source material was peripheral blood. The receptors shown here come from a man at least 80 years old with acute or convalescent COVID-19.

The chain employs TRBV28 and TRBJ2-1; 8 bases map to TRBD1. Trimming removed 3 bases from V and 13 bases from J; junction bases left unmatched: 5. Looked up from germline, CDR1 is MDHEN and CDR2 is SYDVKM. This CDR3 region has 12 residues. CDR3 amino acids: CASSLTTGGQFF. The CDR3 region has the DNA TGTGCCAGCAGTTTGACTACAGGGGGACAGTTCTTC.

V gene TRBV5-1 combines with J gene TRBJ1-1; D is unresolved. The CDR3 runs 13 residues. Germline V CDR1 and CDR2: SGHRS, YFSETQ. V shed 6 bases and J shed 0 bases, with 9 bases lying between them. The CDR3 loop reads CASTDLMNTEAFF. DNA of the CDR3: TGCGCCAGCACCGATCTAATGAACACTGAAGCTTTCTTT.

The chain carries TRBV18 and TRBJ2-1; 10 bases map to TRBD2. This CDR3 is 15 amino acids long. The V and J ends lost 2 bases and 7 bases, in that order; junction bases with no gene match: 5. The germline V gene encodes CDR1 KGHSH and CDR2 LQKENI. CDR3 residues: CASSPASGSLNEQFF. The CDR3 DNA reads TGTGCCAGCTCACCAGCTAGCGGGAGCTTGAATGAGCAGTTCTTC.

The chain uses TRBV6-6 and TRBJ2-1, with 12 positions matching TRBD2. J was trimmed by 0 bases and V by 5 bases; bases with no gene match: 8. This CDR3 has 18 amino acids. Germline V gene sequence: CDR1 MNHNY, CDR2 SVGAGI (reference sequence). The CDR3 DNA reads TGTGCCAGCAGTCGGGGACTAGCGGGCTGGAGCTCCTACAATGAGCAGTTCTTC. Translated, it gives CASSRGLAGWSSYNEQFF.

The chain carries TRBV5-8 and TRBJ2-7; 8 bases line up with TRBD1. From germline, CDR1 is SGHTS and CDR2 YDEGEE. After removal of 4 bases from V and 6 bases from J, the junction contained 9 bases not matched to a gene. This CDR3 is built from 14 residues. The CDR3 is CASSPGTGVSEQYF. The CDR3 bases are TGTGCCAGCAGCCCCGGGACAGGCGTCTCCGAGCAGTACTTC.

This chain connects TRBV7-2 to TRBJ1-1; TRBD1 matches 9 bases. With 5 bases clipped from V and 1 base from J, the junction kept 5 bases outside the gene matches. The CDR3 contains 15 residues. The germline V gene encodes CDR1 SGHTA and CDR2 FQGNSA. CDR3 nucleotide sequence: TGTGCCAGCAGCATTCAGGGACAGGGGAACACTGAAGCTTTCTTT. Protein product: CASSIQGQGNTEAFF.

The chain has TRBV5-1 and TRBJ2-3; D is possibly TRBD2 (5 bases). Germline lookup yields CDR1 SGHRS and CDR2 YFSETQ. The CDR3 runs to 15 residues. The ends were cut back, 1 base at V and 1 base at J, with 10 bases in the middle. The DNA for the CDR3 is TGCGCCAGCAGCTTGTTCCGGGAACGCACAGATACGCAGTATTTT. It translates to CASSLFRERTDTQYF.

CDR3 DNA: TGTGCCAGCAGCTTACTACGTCTCCAAGAGACCCAGTACTTC. Translated: CASSLLRLQETQYF. The chain recombines TRBV7-2 with TRBJ2-5; D unclear. The CDR3 is made up of 14 amino acids. Between the trimmed V and J ends, which lost 2 bases and 1 base, there was a span of 8 bases. CDR1 SGHTA and CDR2 FQGNSA come from the germline V gene. Supplemented by reference TRBV7-2 and TRBJ2-5, the full variable domain reads GAGVSQSPSNKVTEKGKDVELRCDPISGHTALYWYRQSLGQGLEFLIYFQGNSAPDKSGLPSDRFSAERTGGSVSTLTIQRTQQEDSAVYLCASSLLRLQETQYFGPGTRLLVL.

About this clone itself: Additional DNA sequences in this sample encode the identical CDR3. The rearrangement uses TRBV9 and TRBJ1-6; perhaps TRBD1 as D (5 bases). Germline values: CDR1 SGDLS, CDR2 YYNGEE. The CDR3 spans 15 residues. V was pared by 0 bases and J by 6 bases, with 10 bases between. CDR3: CASSVGWGVNSPLHF. As DNA, the CDR3 is TGTGCCAGCAGCGTAGGTTGGGGGGTTAATTCACCCCTCCACTTT.

The chain recombines TRBV19 with TRBJ2-3; D gene uncertain. Looked up from germline, CDR1 is LNHDA and CDR2 is SQIVND (reference sequence). The CDR3 consists of 12 residues. V lost 5 bases to trimming and J lost 6 bases, with 9 bases between them. CDR3 sequence: CASSVGLDTQYF. CDR3 bases: TGTGCCAGTAGTGTGGGCCTTGATACGCAGTATTTT.

V usage is TRBV19 and J usage is TRBJ2-3, with 8 bases fitting TRBD1. This CDR3 contains 15 residues. After removal of 11 bases from V and 2 bases from J, the junction contained 12 bases not matched to a gene. Germline V lookup: CDR1 LNHDA, CDR2 SQIVND (reference sequence). The chain's CDR3 is CASRGRTGSTDTQYF. CDR3 DNA sequence: TGTGCCTCCAGGGGTAGGACAGGGTCCACAGATACGCAGTATTTT.

This clone appeared a few times. This chain joins TRBV7-2 and TRBJ1-4; TRBD1 matches 11 bases. J was trimmed by 6 bases and V by 5 bases; bases with no gene match: 8. The CDR3 is made up of 16 amino acids. Germline loops: CDR1 SGHTA, CDR2 FQGNSA. The CDR3 bases are TGTGCCAGCAGCCCGCTCACGGACAGGGGGCATGAAAAACTGTTTTTT. The encoded protein is CASSPLTDRGHEKLFF.

V gene TRBV3-1 (or the pseudogene TRBV3-2) combines with J gene TRBJ1-1; D unclear. The CDR3 runs 11 residues. Germline lookup yields CDR1 LGHDT and CDR2 YNNKEL (reference sequence). Trimming left V 6 bases short and J 5 bases short, with 7 bases between. The CDR3 coding sequence is TGTGCCAGCAGGGGAGGGACTGAAGCTTTCTTT. As protein: CASRGGTEAFF.

This clone has a handful of counts. The rearrangement uses TRBV3-1 (or the pseudogene TRBV3-2) and TRBJ1-1; TRBD1 is a possible D gene (6 bases). The CDR3 sequence is 16 residues long. V lost 4 bases and J 1 base, leaving 16 bases between the germline ends. Germline V CDR1 and CDR2: LGHDT, YNNKEL (reference sequence). CDR3: CASSPGFRGQNTEAFF. CDR3 DNA sequence: TGTGCCAGCAGCCCTGGGTTTCGGGGACAGAACACTGAAGCTTTCTTT.

The gene calls are TRBV7-2 and TRBJ1-2; D gene uncertain. The CDR3 runs to 17 residues. Deletions cut 1 base from V and 7 bases from J, with 22 bases between. Per germline, CDR1 SGHTA and CDR2 FQGNSA. As DNA, the CDR3 is TGTGCCAGCAGCTTAGAGGGTGGCGGAGGCTCGGTTTCTGGCTACACCTTC. It codes for CASSLEGGGGSVSGYTF.

V is TRBV10-1 and J is TRBJ2-5, with 10 nucleotides matching TRBD2. J gave up 2 bases and V 2 bases, and 2 bases lay outside the gene matches. The CDR3 consists of 15 residues. The germline V gene encodes CDR1 WNHNN and CDR2 SYGVQD (reference sequence). The CDR3 nucleotides are TGCGCCAGCAGTGAGACTAGCGGGGTTCAAGAGACCCAGTACTTC. Residues: CASSETSGVQETQYF.

This rearrangement joins TRBV7-2 to TRBJ1-6, with 9 positions matching TRBD1. CDR3 length: 16 residues. Germline loops: CDR1 SGHTA, CDR2 FQGNSA. The ends lost 6 bases at V and 7 bases at J; junction bases unmatched: 10. CDR3 sequence reads: CASSMGGQGRNSPLHF. The CDR3 DNA reads TGTGCCAGCAGTATGGGGGGACAGGGCAGAAATTCACCCCTCCACTTT.

The chain uses TRBV7-2 and TRBJ1-2; 10 nucleotides agree with TRBD1. The CDR3 is 15 amino acids. CDR1 and CDR2 (germline): SGHTA, FQGNSA. With 3 bases clipped from V and 7 bases from J, the junction kept 8 bases outside the gene matches. For the CDR3, the DNA is TGTGCCAGCAGCTTGATTTTGACAGGGGGCTTTGGCTACACCTTC. It specifies CASSLILTGGFGYTF.